One TCR beta chain is described in this entry. Antigen specificity is unknown. The sample is drawn from a study of shared clonotypes between healthy human individuals. Study details: Each donor had three CD4 naive, three CD4 memory, two CD8 naive and one CD8 memory plate.

Findings and caveats of the study: Generally, naive subsets (rather than memory subsets) showed larger estimated richness.

The CDR3 contains 15 residues. With 2 bases removed from V and 0 bases from J, the gap between germline ends came to 9 bases. Germline CDR1 and CDR2: MNHEY and SMNVEV (reference sequence). Investigators spread the genomic DNA of each subset evenly over several immunoSEQ plates. This table comes from immunoSEQ multiplex PCR, and its TCRdb copy is limited to in-frame clones, with some not included. This sample has 600,000 or so clones, with approximately 95% found just once. Selected positively for CCR7 and CD45RO-negative, naive CD8 cells excluded terminally differentiated effector memory CD45RA+ cells. The study drew all its donors from Caucasian adults living in Nashville, Tennessee.

J is TRBJ2-3 and V is TRBV27; D remains ambiguous. The source material was naive CD8+ T cells sorted from blood. The source of this sequence is a woman aged 25 to 45 in good health. Here the CDR3 DNA reads TGTGCCAGCAGTTTACAGATCTCTAGCACAGATACGCAGTATTTT. Translating it yields CASSLQISSTDTQYF.